This TCR beta chain was identified in a study of identical twins (dated by TCRdb to the mid-2010s). Looking at the study overall: The study deep-sequenced TCR alpha and beta repertoires from monozygotic twins, unrelated adults of various ages and cord blood to test whether fetal clonotypes persist. To rule out contamination, the twin experiments were replicated at different times with different library preparation protocols.

Libraries were prepared through 5' RACE. Instrument on record: Illumina HiSeq 2000. Template switching introduced a universal primer binding site; the final cDNA contained a unique molecular identifier, enabling accurate counting of TCR cDNA molecules. Specific primers in the conserved constant-segment region were used to synthesize first-strand cDNA for the TCR alpha and beta chains. Each cDNA library was double barcoded, with a SMART-Mk sample barcode plus Illumina barcodes, to control for contamination. TruSeq adapter sequences along with Illumina sample barcodes were introduced in two successive PCR steps. Sequencing of the TCR alpha and beta cDNA libraries was done on the Illumina HiSeq platform using custom primers. Turning to the authors' computational methods: MiGEC processed the raw reads to extract unique molecular identifiers, while MiXCR was used to determine the CDR3 positions. For each individual, recombination models were inferred using an EM algorithm with the repgenHMM and IGoR tools. Shared clonotypes were analyzed with the tcR package in R, and sharing was normalized by the product of cloneset sizes. To study raw recombination free of thymic and clonal selection effects, out-of-frame nonproductive sequences were analyzed. TCRdb handled the public reads itself, with Q25 trimming in fastp and clone calling in MiXCR, and kept productive beta chains. Rows with one shared CDR3 protein collapse into an entry with the most common genes and DNA. The V and J calls were determined by TCRdb, not by the authors. A total of 200,000 to 250,000 distinct CDR3 sequences appear in this sample, 6.5% of them only once. About 14% of the sample is held by the ten biggest clonotypes.

Overall study outcomes, separate from this receptor: In beta out-of-frame sequences, excess twin sharing was weaker, because having fewer shared sequences lowered the signal-to-noise ratio. Out-of-frame TCR alpha sharing in monozygotic twins was systematically underestimated by recombination models, whereas sharing between unrelated individuals was in agreement with the recombination models. Compared with coincidental sharing between unrelated individuals, out-of-frame TCR alpha sequences shared between twins had an excess of sequences with low generation probability. Conclusions relied on cross-sectional statistical analysis, since the same donors could not be followed over many years. Fewer insertions were carried by abundant cord blood beta clonotypes, a similar but weaker trend appeared in young adult naive repertoires, and no such trend appeared in memory repertoires. Zero-insertion analyses could be partly confounded by invariant T cells such as MAIT and iNKT, although diverse VJ usage argued against such confounding for most clonotypes.

Every donor was a healthy Caucasian. Three pairs of female monozygotic twins, all aged roughly 18 to 30 years, made up the twin cohort. Positive isolation kits from Invitrogen were used to isolate the CD4+ and CD8+ T cell populations. Concerning this clonotype: Its antigen is unknown. The input lacks base qualities; no much larger clone sits a single base away.

Measured from the cysteine to the phenylalanine, the CDR3 is 12 residues long. The read is trimmed to its CDR3 DNA, 36 bases read in frame from base 1. V and J lose 6 bases and 7 bases, and a span of 13 bases separates them. CDR1 and CDR2 are drawn from the germline V gene: SGHRS, YFSETQ. This same sample was also part of a study on T cells expressing NK-cell markers. According to the second study: Three sorted T-cell subsets (CD3+CD56+NKG2C+, CD3+CD56+NKG2C- and CD3+CD56-NKG2C+) from 8 or 9 donors had their TCR beta-chain repertoires profiled. Seven of the eight sequenced donors were HCMV-seropositive and one was HCMV-seronegative. In several experiments an anti-gammadeltaTCR antibody was added to restrict sorting to alphabetaTCR-expressing T cells. For six donors, the dominant CD3+CD56+NKG2C+ clonotypes were among the top 10 CD8+ clonotypes and accounted for 1.0-7.0% of CD8+ T cells. Those dominant clonotypes were again the most abundant among CD3+CD56-NKG2C+ cells in four donors, at roughly 25-60.1%. Whether the expanded NKG2C-expressing T cell clones were specific for HCMV antigens was left unclear. The eight sequenced donors were randomly selected healthy volunteers, three men and five women. HCMV-specific IgG was detected in serum with a commercial ELISA kit to determine HCMV serostatus. MIGEC handled demultiplexing of the reads and grouping by UMI, while MiTCR was used to assemble and quantify clonotypes. Only TCR cDNA sequences supported by at least two reads were kept to exclude erroneous sequences. Downstream repertoire analysis used the tcR package, and clonotypes were matched across fractions by CDR3 nucleotide sequence plus V segment. VDJmatch was used to annotate antigen specificity against VDJdb, with one amino acid substitution in CDR3 allowed.

The clonotype comes from a woman aged 18-35 years in good health. This receptor chain uses TRBV5-1 and TRBJ1-1, and TRBD1 may be the D gene, going by 6 matching bases. Sequences were obtained from CD8+ T cells sorted from blood. The sequenced DNA is TGCGCCAGCAAGGGGGGGGAAAGTGAAGCTTTCTTT. Translated, this is CASKGGESEAFF.